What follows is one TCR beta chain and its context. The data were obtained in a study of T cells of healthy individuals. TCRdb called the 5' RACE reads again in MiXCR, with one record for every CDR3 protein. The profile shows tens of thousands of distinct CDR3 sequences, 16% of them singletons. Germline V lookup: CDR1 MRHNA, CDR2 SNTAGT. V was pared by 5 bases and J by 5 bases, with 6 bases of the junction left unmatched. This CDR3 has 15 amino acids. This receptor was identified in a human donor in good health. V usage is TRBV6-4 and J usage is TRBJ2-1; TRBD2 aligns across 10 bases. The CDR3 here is CASSKSGRDHNEQFF. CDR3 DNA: TGTGCCAGCAGTAAGAGCGGGAGGGATCACAATGAGCAGTTCTTC.